The rows below give T cell receptor beta chains drawn from one sample of a study of shared clonotypes between healthy human individuals. The repertoire was sequenced with immunoSEQ multiplex PCR; TCRdb's copy has only in-frame clones and lacks some. The sample contains 300,000 or so clones, roughly 70% of which appear only once. The sequenced sample consisted of memory CD4+ T cells sorted from blood. Source of these receptors: a man aged 25-40 years in good health. CDR3s include the opening cysteine and the closing phenylalanine or tryptophan. A D gene is named only where the DNA matches it firmly. The size entry is marked missing in some rows and otherwise reads once, few, many or a size class.

>TRBJ2-7|TRBV5-4|many|TRBD1
CASSLGQGQGEQYF
TGTGCCAGCAGCTTAGGACAGGGACAGGGGGAGCAGTACTTC
>TRBJ2-1|TRBV7-8|few|NA
CASSLGSRASGGSYNEQFF
TGTGCCAGCAGCTTAGGGTCAAGAGCTTCAGGGGGGTCCTACAATGAGCAGTTCTTC
>TRBJ2-7|TRBV11-2|few|NA
CASSSGSGEQYF
TGTGCCAGCAGCTCGGGGTCGGGCGAGCAGTACTTC
>TRBJ1-2|TRBV28|NA|NA
CASSSAPRYTF
TGTGCCAGCAGTTCCGCCCCGCGCTACACCTTC
>TRBJ2-3|TRBV11-1|NA|NA
CASSLGGTDTQYF
TGTGCCAGCAGCTTAGGTGGCACAGATACGCAGTATTTT
>TRBJ1-4|TRBV10-1|NA|NA
CASSEVQRGKLFF
TGCGCCAGCAGTGAAGTACAGCGAGGAAAACTGTTTTTT
>TRBJ1-3|TRBV25-1|NA|NA
CASSDPASGNTIYF
TGTGCCAGCAGTGATCCTGCGTCGGGAAACACCATATATTTT
>TRBJ2-3|TRBV7-9|NA|TRBD2
CASSSIIAGSQYF
TGTGCCAGCAGCTCGATTATAGCGGGATCGCAGTATTTT
>TRBJ2-5|TRBV10-3|once|TRBD2
CATGLAGAGETQYF
TGTGCCACCGGACTAGCGGGAGCGGGTGAGACCCAGTACTTC
>TRBJ1-4|TRBV16|few|TRBD1
CASTSGTGDEKLFF
TGTGCCAGCACCTCCGGGACAGGGGACGAAAAACTGTTTTTT
>TRBJ2-6|TRBV11-3|NA|NA
CASSPPAGANVLTF
TGTGCCAGCAGCCCCCCGGCAGGGGCCAACGTCCTGACTTTC
>TRBJ1-4|TRBV28|NA|TRBD1
CASSPGQGNEKLFF
TGTGCCAGCAGTCCGGGACAGGGGAATGAAAAACTGTTTTTT
>TRBJ2-5|TRBV5-8|NA|TRBD2
CASSLWTRGRRRETQYF
TGTGCCAGCAGCTTGTGGACCCGCGGGAGAAGGAGGGAGACCCAGTACTTC
>TRBJ2-7|TRBV18|NA|NA
CASLPDSSYEQYF
TGTGCCAGTCTCCCGGACAGCTCCTACGAGCAGTACTTC
>TRBJ1-2|TRBV5-1|many|NA
CASSRDSLPGSGYTF
TGCGCCAGCAGCCGTGACAGTCTGCCGGGGAGTGGCTACACCTTC
>TRBJ2-7|TRBV6-6|NA|NA
CASSYQAATSYEQYF
TGTGCCAGCAGTTACCAGGCGGCTACTTCCTACGAGCAGTACTTC
>TRBJ1-4|TRBV7-8|NA|NA
CASSPRQVPAGEKLFF
TGTGCCAGCAGCCCGCGACAGGTACCGGCTGGCGAAAAACTGTTTTTT
>TRBJ2-1|TRBV28|NA|TRBD2
CASRGSGRNNEQFF
TGTGCCAGTCGCGGTAGCGGGAGAAACAATGAGCAGTTCTTC
>TRBJ2-1|TRBV7-2|NA|TRBD1
CASSTTGTGYNEQFF
TGTGCCAGCAGCACCACCGGGACAGGGTACAATGAGCAGTTCTTC
>TRBJ2-7|TRBV5-6|NA|NA
CASSLGPTGTPEAYEQYF
TGTGCCAGCAGCTTGGGCCCCACCGGGACCCCCGAGGCGTACGAGCAGTACTTC
>TRBJ2-7|TRBV20-1|NA|NA
CSTSRAYEQYF
TGCAGTACCAGTAGAGCCTACGAGCAGTACTTC
>TRBJ2-1|TRBV12-2|NA|NA
CASRSHGLAGPFYNEQFF
TGTGCAAGTCGCTCCCATGGACTAGCGGGACCCTTCTACAATGAGCAGTTCTTC
>TRBJ1-5|TRBV9|NA|NA
CASSVAKNNSNQPQHF
TGTGCCAGCAGCGTAGCCAAGAATAATAGCAATCAGCCCCAGCATTTT
>TRBJ1-1|TRBV7-2|NA|NA
CASSPVGRRGTEAFF
TGTGCCAGCAGCCCCGTTGGTCGTAGGGGTACTGAAGCTTTCTTT
>TRBJ1-5|TRBV27|once|TRBD1
CASSYRGRDYSNQPQHF
TGTGCCAGCAGCTACAGGGGGCGGGATTATAGCAATCAGCCCCAGCATTTT
>TRBJ2-2|TRBV2|NA|NA
CASSEQGGNTGELFF
TGTGCCAGCAGTGAACAGGGAGGGAACACCGGGGAGCTGTTTTTT
>TRBJ2-3|TRBV29-1|NA|TRBD2
CSGAGTRASDTQYF
TGCAGCGGGGCCGGGACTAGGGCGTCAGATACGCAGTATTTT
>TRBJ2-5|TRBV11-2|NA|NA
CASSPLGGAYETQYF
TGTGCCAGCAGCCCGCTGGGGGGGGCTTATGAGACCCAGTACTTC
>TRBJ2-5|TRBV19|NA|NA
CASSTQGRQETQYF
TGTGCCAGTAGTACTCAGGGGAGACAGGAGACCCAGTACTTC
>TRBJ1-2|TRBV19|NA|NA
CASSILGDYGYTF
TGTGCCAGTAGTATCCTTGGGGACTATGGCTACACCTTC
>TRBJ2-7|TRBV18|NA|NA
CASSRSAVSRNEQYF
TGTGCCAGCTCCCGGTCCGCTGTGAGTAGGAACGAGCAGTACTTC
>TRBJ2-7|TRBV4-2|few|TRBD2
CASSQASGRSEQYF
TGTGCCAGCAGCCAAGCTAGCGGGAGGAGCGAGCAGTACTTC
>TRBJ2-7|TRBV2|once|TRBD2
CASRQGLAGVWQYF
TGTGCCAGCAGACAGGGACTAGCGGGAGTATGGCAGTACTTC
>TRBJ2-7|TRBV2|NA|TRBD1
CASLTGTSYEQYF
TGTGCCAGCCTGACAGGGACCTCCTACGAGCAGTACTTC
>TRBJ1-5|TRBV10-3|NA|NA
CAIRQTSETPSLYSNQPQHF
TGTGCCATCAGACAAACCTCCGAGACCCCTTCCCTTTATAGCAATCAGCCCCAGCATTTT
>TRBJ2-5|TRBV29-1|NA|NA
CSVSGNLASTTQETQYF
TGCAGCGTTAGTGGAAATCTAGCTTCGACCACCCAAGAGACCCAGTACTTC
>TRBJ2-5|TRBV10-2|NA|NA
CASSEIAVYQETQYF
TGCGCCAGCAGTGAAATCGCGGTTTATCAAGAGACCCAGTACTTC
>TRBJ2-7|TRBV5-4|NA|NA
CASSLGAGQRGEQYF
TGTGCCAGCAGCTTGGGGGCTGGACAGCGAGGCGAGCAGTACTTC
>TRBJ2-5|TRBV11-2|NA|NA
CASSLDEGVGETQYF
TGTGCCAGCAGCTTAGATGAAGGGGTCGGAGAGACCCAGTACTTC
>TRBJ2-3|TRBV30|NA|TRBD2
CASRLAGVADTQYF
TGTGCCTCTAGACTAGCGGGAGTAGCAGATACGCAGTATTTT
>TRBJ1-2|TRBV18|NA|NA
CASSPNSRRQRGYTF
TGTGCCAGCTCACCAAATTCTAGGAGACAGAGGGGCTACACCTTC
>TRBJ2-3|TRBV4-2|NA|TRBD2
CASSQQQAGGLTDTQYF
TGTGCCAGCAGCCAACAACAAGCGGGAGGGCTGACAGATACGCAGTATTTT
>TRBJ2-1|TRBV30|NA|TRBD2
CAWSLKTSGYNEQFF
TGTGCCTGGAGTCTAAAGACTAGCGGCTACAATGAGCAGTTCTTC
>TRBJ2-7|TRBV7-8|NA|TRBD1
CASTRGGQGELEQYF
TGTGCCAGCACACGGGGTGGACAGGGGGAACTGGAGCAGTACTTC
>TRBJ2-5|TRBV25-1|once|NA
CASSEQETQYF
TGTGCCAGCAGTGAACAAGAGACCCAGTACTTC
>TRBJ1-6|TRBV18|once|NA
CASSLGQRSSPLHF
TGTGCCAGCTCGCTCGGACAGAGAAGTTCACCCCTCCACTTT
>TRBJ2-7|TRBV27|NA|NA
CASSLSYGSYEQYF
TGTGCCAGCAGTTTATCGTACGGGAGCTACGAGCAGTACTTC
>TRBJ2-1|TRBV5-6|few|TRBD1
CASSLDRAGEQFF
TGTGCCAGCAGTTTGGACAGGGCGGGTGAGCAGTTCTTC
>TRBJ2-3|TRBV10-2|NA|NA
CASSDLLGTDTQYF
TGCGCCAGCAGTGACCTCCTCGGCACAGATACGCAGTATTTT
>TRBJ2-2|TRBV15|NA|TRBD1
CATSRGQITGELFF
TGTGCCACCAGCAGGGGACAGATCACCGGGGAGCTGTTTTTT
>TRBJ1-1|TRBV7-9|NA|TRBD1
CASSLWTGNTEAFF
TGTGCCAGCAGCTTATGGACAGGGAACACTGAAGCTTTCTTT
>TRBJ1-2|TRBV7-3|NA|NA
CASSLARVGYTF
TGTGCCAGCAGCTTAGCGCGAGTTGGCTACACCTTC
>TRBJ2-5|TRBV5-1|once|TRBD2
CASSLTSGQETQYF
TGCGCCAGCAGCTTAACTAGCGGACAAGAGACCCAGTACTTC
>TRBJ1-1|TRBV10-1|NA|NA
CGRARGVPEAFF
TGCGGACGCGCACGGGGGGTTCCTGAAGCTTTCTTT
>TRBJ2-7|TRBV2|few|NA
CASRRSRPYEQYF
TGTGCCAGCAGGCGAAGCCGTCCCTACGAGCAGTACTTC
>TRBJ1-1|TRBV5-4|NA|NA
CASSRTAMNTEAFF
TGTGCCAGCAGCAGGACAGCCATGAACACTGAAGCTTTCTTT